These 13 T cell receptor beta chains came from one sample sequenced in a study of T cell responses to AZD1222 COVID-19 vaccine. Sequenced by immunoSEQ multiplex PCR; TCRdb stores in-frame clones only, minus some. The profile shows about 83,000 clones, more than 70% of them singletons. This material consisted of peripheral blood, taken on day 0 of AZD1222 vaccination. All receptors derive from an adult in good health.

The chain has TRBV14 and TRBJ1-5; D gene unclear. Germline CDR1 reads SGHDN; CDR2 reads FVKESK. The CDR3 totals 13 residues. The germline V and J ends were trimmed by 1 base and 6 bases, with 7 bases remaining between them. The CDR3 coding sequence is TGTGCCAGCAGCCAAGGCGAAGGTCAGCCCCAGCATTTT. This translates into CASSQGEGQPQHF.

The gene calls are TRBV6-6 and TRBJ1-1; tentatively, D is TRBD1 (6 bases). In germline, CDR1 is MNHNY, CDR2 SVGAGI (reference sequence). CDR3 size: 12 residues. Trimming stripped 10 bases from V and 4 bases from J, with 13 bases between. The CDR3 coding sequence is TGTGCCACCAACAGGGCGCTCACTGAAGCTTTCTTT. Translating gives CATNRALTEAFF.

V is TRBV5-1 and J is TRBJ1-2, with D unresolved. V was clipped by 0 bases and J by 5 bases, with 5 bases between them. Per the germline V gene, CDR1 is SGHRS and CDR2 is YFSETQ. The length of the CDR3 is 12 residues. The CDR3 bases are TGCGCCAGCAGCTTGGATAGATATGGCTACACCTTC. This encodes CASSLDRYGYTF.

The genes are TRBV3-1 (or the pseudogene TRBV3-2) and TRBJ1-6; 8 positions agree with TRBD1. This CDR3 spans 13 amino acids. Losses at the gene ends were 1 base for V and 11 bases for J; bases not matched to a gene: 1. Looked up from germline, CDR1 is LGHDT and CDR2 is YNNKEL (reference sequence). The CDR3 DNA is TGTGCCAGCAGCCAAGCACAGGGGGCACCCCTCCACTTT. Translating it yields CASSQAQGAPLHF.

This chain connects TRBV19 to TRBJ2-7; no reliable D call. Germline CDR1 and CDR2: LNHDA and SQIVND (reference sequence). Trimming removed 4 bases at V and 4 bases at J, with 5 bases between. The CDR3 loop spans 11 amino acids. The CDR3: CASSRGYEQYF. In DNA form, the CDR3 reads TGTGCCAGTAGTAGGGGATACGAGCAGTACTTC. Full variable domain (remainder filled in from reference TRBV19 and TRBJ2-7): DGGITQSPKYLFRKEGQNVTLSCEQNLNHDAMYWYRQDPGQGLRLIYYSQIVNDFQKGDIAEGYSVSREKKESFPLTVTSAQKNPTAFYLCASSRGYEQYFGPGTRLTVT.

Points on this clone: Other DNA sequences in the same sample also yield this CDR3. The J gene is TRBJ1-3, the V gene TRBV6-6; D ambiguous. Germline CDR1 reads MNHNY; CDR2 reads SVGAGI (reference sequence). Trimming shortened V by 7 bases and J by 3 bases, and 4 bases separated the two germline ends. The CDR3 length is 11 residues. CDR3 nucleotides: TGTGCCAGCACCGGTGGAAACACCATATATTTT. The encoded protein is CASTGGNTIYF.

V is TRBV7-2 and J is TRBJ2-7; D might be TRBD2 (6 bases). Per the germline V gene, CDR1 is SGHTA and CDR2 is FQGNSA. The CDR3 spans 14 residues. The V and J ends lost 7 bases and 0 bases respectively, with 13 bases between them. This CDR3 is CASNGGATSYEQYF. The CDR3 coding sequence is TGTGCCAGCAACGGCGGGGCTACCTCCTACGAGCAGTACTTC. Full variable domain (remainder filled in from reference TRBV7-2 and TRBJ2-7): GAGVSQSPSNKVTEKGKDVELRCDPISGHTALYWYRQSLGQGLEFLIYFQGNSAPDKSGLPSDRFSAERTGGSVSTLTIQRTQQEDSAVYLCASNGGATSYEQYFGPGTRLTVT.

The chain employs TRBV7-8 and TRBJ2-1; TRBD2 agrees at 13 bases. Germline-derived CDR1 and CDR2 are SGHVS and FQNEAQ. V gave up 4 bases and J gave up 9 bases; unmatched junction bases: 6. The CDR3 has 15 amino acids. CDR3 nucleotide sequence: TGTGCCAGCAGCTCAGGACTAGCGGGAGTTAGTGAGCAGTTCTTC. Translation: CASSSGLAGVSEQFF. Drawing the rest from reference TRBV7-8 and TRBJ2-1, the complete variable domain is GAGVSQSPRYKVAKRGQDVALRCDPISGHVSLFWYQQALGQGPEFLTYFQNEAQLDKSGLPSDRFFAERPEGSVSTLKIQRTQQEDSAVYLCASSSGLAGVSEQFFGPGTRLTVL.

The chain employs TRBV10-3 and TRBJ1-4; 7 nucleotides agree with TRBD1. The germline V gene encodes CDR1 ENHRY and CDR2 SYGVKD. With 5 bases clipped from V and 4 bases from J, the junction kept 4 bases outside the gene matches. The CDR3 length is 14 residues. The CDR3 DNA is TGTGCCATCAGTCCGACAGGGCTTAATGAAAAACTGTTTTTT. It codes for CAISPTGLNEKLFF.

The chain combines TRBV2 with TRBJ2-5, with D possibly matching TRBD2 (5 bases). CDR3 length equals 14 residues. The V gene lost 2 bases and the J gene lost 7 bases, with 14 bases spanning the gap. From germline, CDR1 is SNHLY and CDR2 FYNNEI. This CDR3 reads CASSEKERAGTQYF. The CDR3 DNA reads TGTGCCAGCAGTGAAAAGGAGAGGGCAGGGACCCAGTACTTC.

The chain is built from TRBV21-1 and TRBJ2-7; the table calls TRBD1, which could not be checked here. TRBV21-1 is a documented pseudogene. This CDR3 has 14 amino acids. The CDR3 here is CASSKEGEPYEQYF. The CDR3 DNA reads TGTGCCAGCAGCAAAGAGGGGGAACCTTACGAGCAGTACTTC.

This clone was detected only once. The chain couples TRBV6-5 to TRBJ2-1; unclear D gene. The CDR3 runs to 12 residues. Trimming removed 2 bases from V and 8 bases from J, with 7 bases in between. Germline CDR1 MNHEY, CDR2 SVGAGI. The DNA for the CDR3 is TGTGCCAGCAGTTACCGTATTGATGAGCAGTTCTTC. Translation gives CASSYRIDEQFF.

This CDR3 is CSVGIGAMGQPQHF. In DNA, the CDR3 is TGCAGCGTTGGGATCGGGGCGATGGGTCAGCCCCAGCATTTT. The rearrangement joins TRBV29-1 to TRBJ1-5, with D possibly TRBD1 on 5 matching bases. CDR1 is SQVTM, CDR2 ANQGSEA, per germline. The CDR3 consists of 14 residues. V lost 4 bases and J 6 bases, leaving 16 bases between the germline ends.